This T cell receptor beta chain was identified in a study of identical twins. The CDR3 extends over 14 amino acids. V lost 1 base and J lost 6, with 11 bases in between. Germline lookup yields CDR1 SGHVS and CDR2 FNYEAQ. As for this clonotype: Its antigen is still unknown.

The study's findings and limits: An excess of low generation probability was shown by twin-shared out-of-frame alpha sequences. Cord blood beta clonotypes present at high abundance carried fewer insertions; no such pattern appeared in memory repertoires.

The donors were all healthy and Caucasian. A universal primer site arose from template switching, and cDNA bore unique molecular identifiers. One entry per CDR3 protein results from TCRdb running MiXCR on the 5' RACE reads. In the table there are 200,000 to 250,000 distinct CDR3 sequences, around 7.6% of which are singletons. These data were also reused for a study on yellow fever vaccine responses in identical twins.

The sequencing input was CD8+ T cells sorted from blood. This clonotype was obtained from a woman younger than 30 in good health. V gene TRBV7-6 combines with J gene TRBJ2-3; perhaps TRBD2 as D (5 bases). The CDR3 DNA is TGTGCCAGCAGCTTAGTTCCGGAGGTTGATACGCAGTATTTT. As protein: CASSLVPEVDTQYF.